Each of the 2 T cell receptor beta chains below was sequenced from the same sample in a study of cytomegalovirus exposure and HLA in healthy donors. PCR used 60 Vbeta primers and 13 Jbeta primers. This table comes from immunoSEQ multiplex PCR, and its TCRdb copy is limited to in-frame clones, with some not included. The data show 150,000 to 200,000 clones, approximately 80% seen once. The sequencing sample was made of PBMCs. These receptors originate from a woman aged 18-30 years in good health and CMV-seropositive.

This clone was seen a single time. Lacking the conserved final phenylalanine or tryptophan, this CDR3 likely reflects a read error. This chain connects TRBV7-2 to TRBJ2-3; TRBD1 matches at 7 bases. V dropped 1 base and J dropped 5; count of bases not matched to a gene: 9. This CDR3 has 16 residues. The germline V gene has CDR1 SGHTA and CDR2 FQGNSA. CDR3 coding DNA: TGTGCCAGCAGCTTAGACGCAAGGGGGCGAGTAGATACGCAGTATTCT. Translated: CASSLDARGRVDTQYS.

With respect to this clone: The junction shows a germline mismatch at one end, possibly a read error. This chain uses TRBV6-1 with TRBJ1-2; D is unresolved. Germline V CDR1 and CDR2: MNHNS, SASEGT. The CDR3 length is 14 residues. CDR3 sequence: CASSQASGPPGYTF. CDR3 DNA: TGTGCCAGCAGTCAAGCTTCGGGTCCACCAGGCTACACCTTC.